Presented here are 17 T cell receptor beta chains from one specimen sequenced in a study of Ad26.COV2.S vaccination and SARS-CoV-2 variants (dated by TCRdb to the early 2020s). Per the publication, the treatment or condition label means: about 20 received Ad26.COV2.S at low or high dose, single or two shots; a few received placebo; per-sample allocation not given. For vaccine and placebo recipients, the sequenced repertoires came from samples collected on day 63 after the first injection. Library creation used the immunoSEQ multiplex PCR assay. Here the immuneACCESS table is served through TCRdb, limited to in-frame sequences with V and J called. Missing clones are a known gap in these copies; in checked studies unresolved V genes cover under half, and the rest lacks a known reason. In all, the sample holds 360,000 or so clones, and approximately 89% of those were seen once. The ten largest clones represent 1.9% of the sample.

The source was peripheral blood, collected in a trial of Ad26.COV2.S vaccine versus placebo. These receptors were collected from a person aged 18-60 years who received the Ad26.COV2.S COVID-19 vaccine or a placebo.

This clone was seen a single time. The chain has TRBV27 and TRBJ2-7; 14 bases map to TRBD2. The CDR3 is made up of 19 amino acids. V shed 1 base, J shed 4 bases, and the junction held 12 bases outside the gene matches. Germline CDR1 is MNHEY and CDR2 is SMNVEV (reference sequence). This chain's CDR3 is CASSLFPSGTSGSMYEQYF. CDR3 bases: TGTGCCAGCAGTTTATTCCCCTCCGGGACTAGCGGGAGTATGTACGAGCAGTACTTC.

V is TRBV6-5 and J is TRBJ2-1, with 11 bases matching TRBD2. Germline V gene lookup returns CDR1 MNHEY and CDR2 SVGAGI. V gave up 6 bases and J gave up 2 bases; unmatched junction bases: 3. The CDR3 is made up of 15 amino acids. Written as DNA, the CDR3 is TGTGCCAGCAGAATAGCGGGAGGGCCCTACAATGAGCAGTTCTTC. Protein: CASRIAGGPYNEQFF.

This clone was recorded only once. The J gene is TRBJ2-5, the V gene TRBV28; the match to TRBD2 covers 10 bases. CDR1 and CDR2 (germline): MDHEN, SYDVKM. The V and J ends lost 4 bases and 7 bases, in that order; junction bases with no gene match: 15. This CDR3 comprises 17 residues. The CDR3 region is CASSSSLAGEPQGTQYF. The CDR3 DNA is TGTGCCAGCAGTTCTTCTCTAGCGGGAGAGCCACAGGGGACCCAGTACTTC.

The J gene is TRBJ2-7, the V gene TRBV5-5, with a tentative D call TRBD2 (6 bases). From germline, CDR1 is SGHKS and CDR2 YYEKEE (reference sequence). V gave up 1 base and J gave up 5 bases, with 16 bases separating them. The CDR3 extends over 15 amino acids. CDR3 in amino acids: CASSLIGAGGNEQYF. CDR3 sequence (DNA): TGTGCCAGCAGCTTGATAGGAGCGGGTGGGAACGAGCAGTACTTC. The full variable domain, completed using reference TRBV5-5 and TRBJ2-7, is DAGVTQSPTHLIKTRGQQVTLRCSPISGHKSVSWYQQVLGQGPQFIFQYYEKEERGRGNFPDRFSARQFPNYSSELNVNALLLGDSALYLCASSLIGAGGNEQYFGPGTRLTVT.

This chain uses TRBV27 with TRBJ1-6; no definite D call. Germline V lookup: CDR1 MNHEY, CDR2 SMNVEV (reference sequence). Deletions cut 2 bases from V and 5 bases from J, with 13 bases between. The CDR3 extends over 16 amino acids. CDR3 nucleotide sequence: TGTGCCAGCAGTTTAAGGGCAGGAAGACATAATTCACCCCTCCACTTT. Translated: CASSLRAGRHNSPLHF.

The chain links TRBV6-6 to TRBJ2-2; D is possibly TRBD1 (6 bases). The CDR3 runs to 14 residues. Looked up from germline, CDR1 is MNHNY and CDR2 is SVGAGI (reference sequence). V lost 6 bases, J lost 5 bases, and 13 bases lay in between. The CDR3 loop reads CASSQQGFTGELFF. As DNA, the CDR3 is TGTGCCAGCAGCCAACAGGGCTTTACCGGGGAGCTGTTTTTT.

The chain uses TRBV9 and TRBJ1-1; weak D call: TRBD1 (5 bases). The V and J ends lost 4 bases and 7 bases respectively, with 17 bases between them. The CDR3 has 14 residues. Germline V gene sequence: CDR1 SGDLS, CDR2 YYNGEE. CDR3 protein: CASSLSGERGEAFF. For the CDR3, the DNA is TGTGCCAGCAGCTTAAGTGGGGAGAGGGGTGAAGCTTTCTTT. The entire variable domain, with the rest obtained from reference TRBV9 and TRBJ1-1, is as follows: DSGVTQTPKHLITATGQRVTLRCSPRSGDLSVYWYQQSLDQGLQFLIQYYNGEERAKGNILERFSAQQFPDLHSELNLSSLELGDSALYFCASSLSGERGEAFFGQGTRLTVV.

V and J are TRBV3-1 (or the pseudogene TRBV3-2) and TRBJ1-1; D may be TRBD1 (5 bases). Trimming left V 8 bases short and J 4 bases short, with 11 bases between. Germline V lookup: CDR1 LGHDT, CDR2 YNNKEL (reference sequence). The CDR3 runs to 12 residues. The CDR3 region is CASQGPGTEAFF. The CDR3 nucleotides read TGTGCCAGCCAGGGTCCGGGCACTGAAGCTTTCTTT.

The CDR3 protein is CASSQLWAGEQYF. The CDR3 DNA is TGCGCCAGCAGCCAACTGTGGGCGGGCGAGCAGTACTTC. The chain combines TRBV4-1 with TRBJ2-7, with D possibly being TRBD2 (5 bases). The CDR3 runs to 13 residues. V lost 2 bases to trimming and J lost 6 bases, with 11 bases between them. CDR1 and CDR2 (germline): MGHRA, YSYEKL.

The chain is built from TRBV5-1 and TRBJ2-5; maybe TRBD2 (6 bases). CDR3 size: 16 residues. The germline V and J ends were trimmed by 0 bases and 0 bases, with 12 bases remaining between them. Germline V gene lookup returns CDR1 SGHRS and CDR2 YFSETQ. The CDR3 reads CASSLGFSGYQETQYF. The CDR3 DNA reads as TGCGCCAGCAGCTTGGGGTTTAGCGGCTACCAAGAGACCCAGTACTTC.

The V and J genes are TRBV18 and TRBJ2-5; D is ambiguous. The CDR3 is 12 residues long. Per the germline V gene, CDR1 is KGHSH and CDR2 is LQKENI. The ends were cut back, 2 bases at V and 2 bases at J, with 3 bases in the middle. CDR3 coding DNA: TGTGCCAGCTCACCAGAACAAGAGACCCAGTACTTC. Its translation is CASSPEQETQYF.

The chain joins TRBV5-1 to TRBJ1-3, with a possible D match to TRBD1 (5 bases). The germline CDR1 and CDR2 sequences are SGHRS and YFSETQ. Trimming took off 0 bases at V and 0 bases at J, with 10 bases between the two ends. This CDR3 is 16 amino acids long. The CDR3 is CASSLGGLNSGNTIYF. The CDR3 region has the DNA TGCGCCAGCAGCTTGGGGGGACTGAACTCTGGAAACACCATATATTTT.

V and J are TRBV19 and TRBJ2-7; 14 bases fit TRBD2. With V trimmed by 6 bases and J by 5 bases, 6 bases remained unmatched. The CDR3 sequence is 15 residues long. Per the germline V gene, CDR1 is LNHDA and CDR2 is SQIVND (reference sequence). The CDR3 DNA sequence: TGTGCCAGTAGCTCGGGGACTAGCGGGAGAAACGAGCAGTACTTC. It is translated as CASSSGTSGRNEQYF.

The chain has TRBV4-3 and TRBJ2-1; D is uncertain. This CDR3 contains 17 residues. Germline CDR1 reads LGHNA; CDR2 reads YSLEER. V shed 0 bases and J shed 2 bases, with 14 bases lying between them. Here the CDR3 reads CASSQDGIGRTYNEQFF. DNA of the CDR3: TGCGCCAGCAGCCAAGATGGAATAGGACGAACCTACAATGAGCAGTTCTTC.

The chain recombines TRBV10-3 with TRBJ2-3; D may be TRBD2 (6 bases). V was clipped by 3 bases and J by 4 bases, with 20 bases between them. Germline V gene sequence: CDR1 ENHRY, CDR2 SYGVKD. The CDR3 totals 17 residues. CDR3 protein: CAISDWTSGFGADTQYF. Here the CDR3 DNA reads TGTGCCATCAGTGATTGGACGAGCGGGTTCGGAGCAGATACGCAGTATTTT.

The CDR3 bases are TGTGCCAGTAGTATAGCCGAGAAGCAGTTCTTC. Translated, it gives CASSIAEKQFF. V is TRBV19 and J is TRBJ2-1; D remains ambiguous. The CDR3 extends over 11 amino acids. With 1 base removed from V and 11 bases from J, the gap between germline ends came to 6 bases. The germline CDR1 and CDR2 sequences are LNHDA and SQIVND (reference sequence).

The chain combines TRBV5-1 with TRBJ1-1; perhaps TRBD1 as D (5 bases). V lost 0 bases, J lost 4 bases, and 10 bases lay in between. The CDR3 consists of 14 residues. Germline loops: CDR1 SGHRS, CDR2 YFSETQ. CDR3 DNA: TGCGCCAGCAGCTTGGCGGGGGGTAGCACTGAAGCTTTCTTT. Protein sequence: CASSLAGGSTEAFF.